What follows is one TCR beta chain and its context. Its antigen is as yet unknown. There are 15 residues in the CDR3. Trimming took off 6 bases at V and 3 bases at J, with 15 bases between the two ends. The germline V gene encodes CDR1 MNHEY and CDR2 SMNVEV (reference sequence). 13 Jbeta primers and 60 Vbeta primers were used for the PCR. The table came from immunoSEQ multiplex PCR; TCRdb's copy has only in-frame clones and leaves some out. The profile covers 150,000 to 200,000 clones, with around 82% appearing a single time and about 0.25% taken by the ten largest. The source of the sample is a study of cytomegalovirus exposure and HLA in healthy donors. Notes on the study in general: Rare sequences made up most TCRs, while some public TCRs were found in many donors.

The chain uses TRBV27 and TRBJ1-5; possibly TRBD1 for D (6 bases). The specimen was PBMCs. The clonotype comes from a boy between 10 and 17 years old in good health and CMV-seronegative. As DNA, the CDR3 is TGTGCCAGCAGCCCCAGACAGGAGTACAATCAGCCCCAGCATTTT. The encoded protein is CASSPRQEYNQPQHF.